The count of the clone carrying this TCR beta chain is one. The target antigen is unknown. 60 Vbeta and 13 Jbeta primers were used in PCR. Profiling relied on immunoSEQ multiplex PCR, and the TCRdb table lists in-frame clones only, not all of them. The table lists fewer than 200,000 clones, roughly 80% of them singletons. This sample is part of a study of cytomegalovirus exposure and HLA in healthy donors. General study results and limits: It was in a later analysis that TCR association rates were seen to vary by HLA locus, highest for DRB1 and lowest for HLA-C. A list of more than 150 TCR beta chains associated with cytomegalovirus was given. Exclusion applied to some V segments, including TRBV6-2 and TRBV6-3, as they were indistinguishable.

The V segment lost 4 bases and the J segment 3 bases; nucleotides outside the gene matches: 8. The CDR3 length is 15 residues. Germline V gives CDR1 SGHRS, CDR2 YFSETQ. Sequenced: PBMCs. The chain links TRBV5-1 to TRBJ2-3; 7 nucleotides agree with TRBD2. The clonotype was recovered from a human donor in good health. The CDR3 here is CASSGGAGSTDTQYF. As DNA, the CDR3 is TGCGCCAGCAGCGGGGGAGCGGGGTCGACAGATACGCAGTATTTT. Drawing the rest from reference TRBV5-1 and TRBJ2-3, the complete variable domain is KAGVTQTPRYLIKTRGQQVTLSCSPISGHRSVSWYQQTPGQGLQFLFEYFSETQRNKGNFPGRFSGRQFSNSRSEMNVSTLELGDSALYLCASSGGAGSTDTQYFGPGTRLTVL.